These T cell receptor beta chains were read from a single sample in a study of cytotoxic CD8 clonotypes in ibrutinib-treated CLL. The protocol was immunoSEQ multiplex PCR, while the TCRdb copy is restricted to in-frame clones and leaves out a portion. Here the sample spans fewer than 50,000 clones, under 80% being singletons. Sample: PBMCs, taken after 24 months of ibrutinib treatment. The receptor source for this set is a human donor with chronic lymphocytic leukemia. Each CDR3 is given with its conserved first and last residue. Fields, in order: V gene, D gene, clone size, J gene, CDR3 DNA, CDR3 protein. D genes are given only for firm matches. Not all rows give a size; the values are once, few, many and, for expanded clones, a class.

v_call: TRBV4-1
d_call: TRBD1
clone_size: NA
j_call: TRBJ1-2
cdr3_nt: TGCGCCAGCAGCCAGCCGGGACAGGGTGACTATGGCTACACCTTC
cdr3_aa: CASSQPGQGDYGYTF

v_call: TRBV6-1
d_call: NA
clone_size: NA
j_call: TRBJ2-2
cdr3_nt: TGTGCCAGCCGACAGACGTTTAACACCGGGGAGCTGTTTTTT
cdr3_aa: CASRQTFNTGELFF

v_call: TRBV4-1
d_call: NA
clone_size: NA
j_call: TRBJ2-5
cdr3_nt: TGCGCCAGCAGCCAAGATGGGGTTAGCTGGGAGACCCAGTACTTC
cdr3_aa: CASSQDGVSWETQYF

v_call: TRBV2
d_call: TRBD1
clone_size: NA
j_call: TRBJ1-1
cdr3_nt: TGTGCCAGGGGAAGGGGGCCTGAAGCTTTCTTT
cdr3_aa: CARGRGPEAFF

v_call: TRBV21-1
d_call: NA
clone_size: NA
j_call: TRBJ2-1
cdr3_nt: TGTGCCAGCAGCAGGCCTAGCGGCTGTTGCGATGAGCAGTTCTTC
cdr3_aa: CASSRPSGCCDEQFF

v_call: TRBV28
d_call: NA
clone_size: NA
j_call: TRBJ1-1
cdr3_nt: TGTGCCAGCAGCTCGGCAGGGGCCCTGAGTACTGAAGCTTTCTTT
cdr3_aa: CASSSAGALSTEAFF

v_call: TRBV28
d_call: NA
clone_size: NA
j_call: TRBJ1-6
cdr3_nt: TGTGCCAGCGGCTTACGTATCGGAAAGACCTATAATTCACCCCTCCACTTT
cdr3_aa: CASGLRIGKTYNSPLHF

v_call: TRBV5-6
d_call: NA
clone_size: once
j_call: TRBJ2-5
cdr3_nt: TGTGCCAGCAGCCGGAAAGAGACCCAGTACTTC
cdr3_aa: CASSRKETQYF

v_call: TRBV4-2
d_call: TRBD1
clone_size: NA
j_call: TRBJ1-1
cdr3_nt: TGTGCCAGCAGCTTAGGGACAGGGGCTGAAGCTTTCTTT
cdr3_aa: CASSLGTGAEAFF

v_call: TRBV18
d_call: NA
clone_size: NA
j_call: TRBJ2-7
cdr3_nt: TGTGCCAGCTCACCACCTGGGTCCTACGAGCAGTACTTC
cdr3_aa: CASSPPGSYEQYF

v_call: TRBV4-1
d_call: NA
clone_size: once
j_call: TRBJ2-1
cdr3_nt: TGCGCCAGCAGCCAAGATCGGTACGGGGTTTACAATGAGCAGTTCTTC
cdr3_aa: CASSQDRYGVYNEQFF

v_call: TRBV5-1
d_call: NA
clone_size: NA
j_call: TRBJ2-2
cdr3_nt: TGCGCCAGCAGCTTGGTGGTCGGAGGGACCGGGGAGCTGTTTTTT
cdr3_aa: CASSLVVGGTGELFF

v_call: TRBV2
d_call: NA
clone_size: NA
j_call: TRBJ1-2
cdr3_nt: TGTGCCAGCAGGGAATTTAGGGATGGCTACACCTTC
cdr3_aa: CASREFRDGYTF

v_call: TRBV6-1
d_call: NA
clone_size: NA
j_call: TRBJ2-1
cdr3_nt: TGTGCCAGTGGAGGGCCCTCCTACAATGAGCAGTTCTTC
cdr3_aa: CASGGPSYNEQFF

v_call: TRBV5-1
d_call: TRBD1
clone_size: NA
j_call: TRBJ2-3
cdr3_nt: TGCGCCAGCAGCTTGAACAGGGGGATTAGTACAGATACGCAGTATTTT
cdr3_aa: CASSLNRGISTDTQYF

v_call: TRBV5-1
d_call: TRBD1
clone_size: NA
j_call: TRBJ1-3
cdr3_nt: TGCGCCAGCAGCTTGTGGGGACAGGGAGGCACCATATATTTT
cdr3_aa: CASSLWGQGGTIYF

v_call: TRBV6-5
d_call: TRBD1
clone_size: NA
j_call: TRBJ1-5
cdr3_nt: TGTGCCAGCAGTTACTCGTGGACAGGGGAGCAGCCCCAGCATTTT
cdr3_aa: CASSYSWTGEQPQHF

v_call: TRBV13
d_call: TRBD2
clone_size: NA
j_call: TRBJ2-1
cdr3_nt: TGTGCCAGCAGCTCACGACTAGCGGGACGGGTACATGAGCAGTTCTTC
cdr3_aa: CASSSRLAGRVHEQFF

v_call: TRBV30
d_call: NA
clone_size: NA
j_call: TRBJ1-6
cdr3_nt: TGTGCCTGGAGTGTCGAGGGACCTTATAATTCACCCCTCCACTTT
cdr3_aa: CAWSVEGPYNSPLHF

v_call: TRBV7-6
d_call: NA
clone_size: NA
j_call: TRBJ1-1
cdr3_nt: TGTGCCAGCAGCCCTCGTGGGGAGAACACTGAAGCTTTCTTT
cdr3_aa: CASSPRGENTEAFF

v_call: TRBV2
d_call: TRBD2
clone_size: NA
j_call: TRBJ2-4
cdr3_nt: TGTGCCAGCAGTGAGTCTGGCCTAGCGGGAGAAAACATTCAGTACTTC
cdr3_aa: CASSESGLAGENIQYF

v_call: TRBV10-3
d_call: NA
clone_size: NA
j_call: TRBJ1-5
cdr3_nt: TGTGCCATCGGCAGGGACCAGCCCCAGCATTTT
cdr3_aa: CAIGRDQPQHF

v_call: TRBV19
d_call: TRBD1
clone_size: NA
j_call: TRBJ1-6
cdr3_nt: TGTGCCAGTAGTCTCGGGACAGGGAATTCACCCCTCCACTTT
cdr3_aa: CASSLGTGNSPLHF

v_call: TRBV5-1
d_call: TRBD1
clone_size: NA
j_call: TRBJ1-2
cdr3_nt: TGCGCCAGCAGATATACAGGGGACGGGGGCTACACCTTC
cdr3_aa: CASRYTGDGGYTF

v_call: TRBV2
d_call: NA
clone_size: few
j_call: TRBJ1-2
cdr3_nt: TGTGCCAGCAGTTGGCTCTATGGCTACACCTTC
cdr3_aa: CASSWLYGYTF

v_call: TRBV6-5
d_call: NA
clone_size: few
j_call: TRBJ2-1
cdr3_nt: TGTGCCAGCAGTTACTCGGGCTGGGGTGTTGAGCAGTTCTTC
cdr3_aa: CASSYSGWGVEQFF

v_call: TRBV18
d_call: TRBD2
clone_size: NA
j_call: TRBJ2-5
cdr3_nt: TGTGCCAGCTCAAGGACTAGCGGTAACCCTTACTTC
cdr3_aa: CASSRTSGNPYF

v_call: TRBV5-6
d_call: NA
clone_size: NA
j_call: TRBJ2-2
cdr3_nt: TGTGCCAGCAGCTTGCTAAACAGGGCAGACGGGGAGCTGTTTTTT
cdr3_aa: CASSLLNRADGELFF

v_call: TRBV9
d_call: NA
clone_size: few
j_call: TRBJ2-7
cdr3_nt: TGTGCCAGCAGCCCTTTTGACGGTTACGAGCAGTACTTC
cdr3_aa: CASSPFDGYEQYF

v_call: TRBV7-8
d_call: NA
clone_size: NA
j_call: TRBJ2-7
cdr3_nt: TGTGCCAGCAGCTTCGGGCAGGGAACCTCCTACGAGCAGTACTTC
cdr3_aa: CASSFGQGTSYEQYF

v_call: TRBV6-6
d_call: NA
clone_size: NA
j_call: TRBJ2-3
cdr3_nt: TGTGCCAGCAATTGGCGTCGAACCGATACGCAGTATTTT
cdr3_aa: CASNWRRTDTQYF

v_call: TRBV4-2
d_call: NA
clone_size: many
j_call: TRBJ2-2
cdr3_nt: TGTGCCAGCAGCCAAGAACCCCACTACGCCGGGGAGCTGTTTTTT
cdr3_aa: CASSQEPHYAGELFF

v_call: TRBV28
d_call: TRBD1
clone_size: NA
j_call: TRBJ2-7
cdr3_nt: TGTGCCAGCACCAGAGGGACAGCTAACCTTGACGGTCCTCCCTACGAGCAGTACTTC
cdr3_aa: CASTRGTANLDGPPYEQYF

v_call: TRBV5-4
d_call: NA
clone_size: NA
j_call: TRBJ1-1
cdr3_nt: TGTGCCAGCAGCAAGGACTGGGGGGGCACTGAAGCTTTCTTT
cdr3_aa: CASSKDWGGTEAFF

v_call: TRBV11-2
d_call: NA
clone_size: NA
j_call: TRBJ1-2
cdr3_nt: TGTGCCAGCAGCTTGGGGGAATGGAACTATGGCTACACCTTC
cdr3_aa: CASSLGEWNYGYTF